This is a list of T cell receptor beta chains from one sample in a study of blood T cell repertoires in COVID-19. Produced via immunoSEQ multiplex PCR; TCRdb's table is partial and in-frame only. The data contain roughly 300,000 clones, 65% to 85% of them seen just once; the ten biggest clones take up over 1.1%. Source material: peripheral blood. All receptors derive from a human donor with COVID-19, enrolled during active disease. The donor label of this sample is uncertain. Both conserved end residues are part of each CDR3. D genes are given only for firm matches. Expanded clones get a size class; other rows say once, few or many, or leave the size out.

d_gene	abundance	v_gene	j_gene	CDR3aa	CDR3nt
TRBD2	-	TRBV7-9	TRBJ2-7	CASSHSGRGYEQYF	TGTGCCAGCAGCCATAGCGGGAGGGGGTACGAGCAGTACTTC
TRBD2	many	TRBV19	TRBJ2-5	CASSPSALAGDTQETQYF	TGTGCCAGTAGCCCGAGCGCACTAGCGGGAGACACCCAAGAGACCCAGTACTTC
TRBD1	-	TRBV11-2	TRBJ1-1	CASSPRQGTEAFF	TGTGCCAGCAGCCCCCGACAGGGCACTGAAGCTTTCTTT
-	-	TRBV2	TRBJ1-1	CASSEYGVTEAFF	TGTGCCAGCAGTGAGTACGGGGTCACTGAAGCTTTCTTT
-	-	TRBV9	TRBJ1-4	CASSVVPRVRDAELFF	TGTGCCAGCAGCGTAGTACCCAGGGTTCGAGATGCGGAACTGTTTTTT
TRBD1	-	TRBV7-2	TRBJ2-7	CASSESRDSYEQYF	TGTGCCAGCAGCGAAAGCCGGGACAGCTACGAGCAGTACTTC
-	-	TRBV18	TRBJ1-5	CASSPYESNQPQHF	TGTGCCAGCTCACCATACGAGAGCAATCAGCCCCAGCATTTT
-	-	TRBV11-3	TRBJ2-1	CASSFKIAEYNEQFF	TGTGCCAGCAGCTTTAAAATAGCGGAATACAATGAGCAGTTCTTC
-	once	TRBV7-3	TRBJ2-3	CASSLGPGTSTDTQYF	TGTGCCAGCAGCTTGGGTCCCGGGACTAGCACAGATACGCAGTATTTT
-	-	TRBV29-1	TRBJ2-1	CSVEVGRGNNEQFF	TGCAGCGTTGAGGTCGGGCGGGGTAACAATGAGCAGTTCTTC
-	-	TRBV19	TRBJ2-3	CASSMFLAMGDTQYF	TGTGCCAGTAGTATGTTTCTAGCGATGGGAGATACGCAGTATTTT
TRBD1	-	TRBV5-8	TRBJ1-2	CASSLRGGATHGYTF	TGTGCCAGCAGCCTGCGAGGGGGCGCCACCCATGGCTACACCTTC
-	-	TRBV5-1	TRBJ1-5	CASSAGDNQPQHF	TGCGCCAGCAGTGCCGGGGACAATCAGCCCCAGCATTTT
TRBD2	few	TRBV10-3	TRBJ2-2	CAIRPTSGRAPGELFF	TGTGCCATCAGACCGACTAGCGGGAGGGCCCCCGGGGAGCTGTTTTTT
-	-	TRBV7-2	TRBJ1-3	CASSRVGSSGNTIYF	TGTGCCAGCAGCAGGGTCGGGAGCTCTGGAAACACCATATATTTT
-	-	TRBV19	TRBJ2-1	CASLEGEQFF	TGTGCCAGTCTAGAGGGTGAGCAGTTCTTC
TRBD2	-	TRBV28	TRBJ2-7	CASSPAGLADRATYEQYF	TGTGCCAGCAGTCCCGCGGGACTAGCGGATCGTGCCACCTACGAGCAGTACTTC
TRBD2	-	TRBV9	TRBJ2-7	CASSARDYSSYEQYF	TGTGCCAGCAGCGCCCGGGACTACAGCTCCTACGAGCAGTACTTC
-	-	TRBV6-5	TRBJ2-7	CATSGLTYEQYF	TGTGCCACCAGCGGGTTAACCTACGAGCAGTACTTC
-	few	TRBV9	TRBJ1-2	CASSAGVGVQRGYTF	TGTGCCAGCAGCGCCGGGGTCGGGGTTCAGCGGGGCTACACCTTC
-	-	TRBV7-2	TRBJ2-1	CASSLVPRGVGLF	TGTGCCAGCAGCTTAGTCCCGCGGGGAGTGGGGCTCTTC
TRBD1	-	TRBV29-1	TRBJ2-3	CSVEKGARSTDTQYF	TGCAGCGTTGAAAAGGGGGCGAGGAGCACAGATACGCAGTATTTT
TRBD1	once	TRBV4-3	TRBJ1-2	CASGMTGNYGYTF	TGCGCCAGCGGAATGACAGGGAACTATGGCTACACCTTC
-	-	TRBV5-5	TRBJ2-3	CASSSQGLLSTDTQYF	TGTGCCAGCAGCTCTCAGGGACTTCTTAGCACAGATACGCAGTATTTT
TRBD1	few	TRBV11-2	TRBJ1-2	CASSPDRAGGYTF	TGTGCCAGCAGCCCAGACAGGGCTGGCGGCTACACCTTC
-	-	TRBV6-5	TRBJ2-2	CASRWGQNTGELFF	TGTGCCAGCAGGTGGGGACAGAACACCGGGGAGCTGTTTTTT
-	-	TRBV7-2	TRBJ2-3	CAGAPTHATDTQYF	TGTGCCGGCGCCCCGACACACGCAACAGATACGCAGTATTTT
TRBD2	-	TRBV5-4	TRBJ2-5	CASSPPRGGSETQYF	TGTGCCAGCAGCCCCCCGAGGGGAGGGTCAGAGACCCAGTACTTC
-	once	TRBV7-9	TRBJ1-5	CASSFGTNQPQHF	TGTGCCAGCAGCTTCGGGACTAATCAGCCCCAGCATTTT
-	-	TRBV12-3/TRBV12-4	TRBJ1-3	CASSLGGYTIYF	TGTGCCAGCAGTTTAGGTGGCTACACCATATATTTT
-	once	TRBV18	TRBJ1-1	CASSPTRQPLNTEAFF	TGTGCCAGCTCACCAACGCGACAGCCTTTGAACACTGAAGCTTTCTTT
-	-	TRBV6-5	TRBJ2-7	CASRRDNAYEQYF	TGTGCCAGCAGACGGGACAACGCCTACGAGCAGTACTTC
TRBD2	-	TRBV6-6	TRBJ2-5	CASSRTSEETQYF	TGTGCCAGCAGTCGGACTAGCGAGGAGACCCAGTACTTC
-	-	TRBV7-2	TRBJ2-1	CASSRQYNEQFF	TGTGCCAGCAGCCGACAGTACAATGAGCAGTTCTTC
-	-	TRBV7-2	TRBJ2-2	CASSHRDPTTGELFF	TGTGCCAGCAGCCACAGGGACCCCACCACCGGGGAGCTGTTTTTT
-	-	TRBV29-1	TRBJ1-1	CSAGTRGDTEAFF	TGCAGCGCGGGGACCAGGGGAGACACTGAAGCTTTCTTT
-	-	TRBV7-2	TRBJ2-4	CASSLAGLENIQYF	TGTGCCAGCAGCTTAGCGGGCCTGGAAAACATTCAGTACTTC
-	-	TRBV10-3	TRBJ2-2	CAISEISPRLAGELFF	TGTGCCATCAGTGAGATTTCCCCCCGGTTGGCCGGGGAGCTGTTTTTT
-	-	TRBV19	TRBJ2-3	CASSPRDRDTQYF	TGTGCCAGTAGCCCCAGGGATCGCGATACGCAGTATTTT
TRBD2	-	TRBV28	TRBJ2-7	CASTPSAGGKYEQYF	TGTGCCAGCACCCCGTCTGCGGGAGGGAAGTACGAGCAGTACTTC
-	-	TRBV7-8	TRBJ2-7	CASSLTTGTYEQYF	TGTGCCAGCAGCCTAACGACAGGTACCTACGAGCAGTACTTC
-	-	TRBV21-1	TRBJ2-7	CASSMAQREGNEQYF	TGTGCCAGCAGCATGGCCCAGCGGGAGGGCAACGAGCAGTACTTC
-	-	TRBV7-9	TRBJ2-7	CASSSGSSYEQYF	TGTGCCAGCAGCTCCGGGTCCTCCTACGAGCAGTACTTC
-	-	TRBV27	TRBJ1-1	CASKEPGHPNTEAFF	TGTGCCAGCAAGGAACCGGGACACCCGAACACTGAAGCTTTCTTT
-	once	TRBV28	TRBJ2-3	CASSFDRTTDTQYF	TGTGCCAGCAGTTTTGACAGAACCACAGATACGCAGTATTTT
TRBD1	-	TRBV28	TRBJ1-4	CASSRTGVNEKLFF	TGTGCCAGCAGCAGGACAGGGGTTAATGAAAAACTGTTTTTT
TRBD1	-	TRBV18	TRBJ1-2	CASREDRAGYTF	TGTGCCAGTCGGGAGGACAGGGCTGGCTACACCTTC
TRBD2	once	TRBV25-1	TRBJ2-3	CASSESGGRTDTQYF	TGTGCCAGCAGTGAATCTGGCGGGAGGACAGATACGCAGTATTTT
TRBD2	few	TRBV5-4	TRBJ2-5	CASSLRQVAGVETQYF	TGTGCCAGCAGCTTACGTCAGGTAGCGGGAGTAGAGACCCAGTACTTC